The sample holds a few counts of the clone carrying this T cell receptor (beta chain). The antigen is not known. TCRdb independently ran MiXCR on the 5' RACE reads; one entry per CDR3 protein. Of fewer than 450,000 distinct CDR3 sequences listed, about 21% are singletons. This specimen comes from a study of T-cell memory formation after mild COVID-19. Findings and limits, study-wide: Chiefly within CM and EM were the contracting CD4+ clones; CD8+ ones were within EMRA.

V lost 6 bases, J lost 2 bases, and 8 bases stayed unmatched. The CDR3 loop spans 15 amino acids. Germline CDR1 is PRHDT and CDR2 is FYEKMQ (reference sequence). The TCR comes from an adult woman who had mild COVID-19 (a few samples of this study predate the infection). Cell type and time point are not known. The sequenced sample consisted of PBMCs or a T cell subset sorted from them (not recorded which). J is TRBJ2-5 and V is TRBV13; 8 bases are shared with TRBD2. CDR3 sequence: CASSPTSARQETQYF. CDR3 DNA: TGTGCCAGCAGTCCGACTAGCGCAAGACAAGAGACCCAGTACTTC.